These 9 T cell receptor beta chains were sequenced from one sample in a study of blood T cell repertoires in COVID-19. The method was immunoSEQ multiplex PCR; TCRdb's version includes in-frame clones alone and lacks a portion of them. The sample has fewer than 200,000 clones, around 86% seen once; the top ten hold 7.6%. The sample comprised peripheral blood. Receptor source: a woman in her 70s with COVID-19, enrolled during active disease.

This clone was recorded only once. CDR3 in DNA: TGTGCCTGGAGTCCTCTCTCGGGATATAATTCACCCCTCCACTTT. This gives the protein CAWSPLSGYNSPLHF. The J gene is TRBJ1-6, the V gene TRBV30; no clear D. From germline, CDR1 is GTSNPN and CDR2 SVGIG (reference sequence). The length of the CDR3 is 15 residues. V shed 2 bases and J shed 4 bases, with 12 bases lying between them. The complete variable domain, with remaining parts taken from reference TRBV30 and TRBJ1-6, reads SQTIHQWPATLVQPVGSPLSLECTVEGTSNPNLYWYRQAAGRGLQLLFYSVGIGQISSEVPQNLSASRPQDRQFILSSKKLLLSDSGFYLCAWSPLSGYNSPLHFGNGTRLTVT.

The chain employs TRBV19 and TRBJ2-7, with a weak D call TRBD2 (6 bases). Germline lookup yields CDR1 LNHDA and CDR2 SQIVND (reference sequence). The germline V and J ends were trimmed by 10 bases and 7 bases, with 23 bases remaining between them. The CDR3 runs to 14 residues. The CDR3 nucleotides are TGTGCCACGTCCCAGGCTAGTTATGCGGGGGAGCAGTACTTC. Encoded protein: CATSQASYAGEQYF.

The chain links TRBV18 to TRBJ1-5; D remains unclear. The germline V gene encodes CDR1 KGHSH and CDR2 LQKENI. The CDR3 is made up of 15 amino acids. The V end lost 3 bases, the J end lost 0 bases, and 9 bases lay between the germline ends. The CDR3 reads CASSPLTVSNQPQHF. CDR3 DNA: TGTGCCAGCTCACCGCTAACGGTTAGCAATCAGCCCCAGCATTTT.

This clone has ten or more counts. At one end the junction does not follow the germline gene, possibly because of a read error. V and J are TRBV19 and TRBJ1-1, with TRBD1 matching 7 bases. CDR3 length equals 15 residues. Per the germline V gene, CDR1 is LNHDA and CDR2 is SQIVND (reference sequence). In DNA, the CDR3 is TGTGCCAGTAGTGTAGAGGGGGCGCTGGTAACTGAAGCTTTCTTT. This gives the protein CASSVEGALVTEAFF.

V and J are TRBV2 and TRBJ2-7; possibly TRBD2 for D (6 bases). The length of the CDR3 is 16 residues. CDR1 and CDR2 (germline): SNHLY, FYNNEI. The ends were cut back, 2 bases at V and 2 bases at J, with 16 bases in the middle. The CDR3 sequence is CASSERSASVPYEQYF. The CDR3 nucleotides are TGTGCCAGCAGTGAACGGTCGGCTAGCGTACCCTACGAGCAGTACTTC.

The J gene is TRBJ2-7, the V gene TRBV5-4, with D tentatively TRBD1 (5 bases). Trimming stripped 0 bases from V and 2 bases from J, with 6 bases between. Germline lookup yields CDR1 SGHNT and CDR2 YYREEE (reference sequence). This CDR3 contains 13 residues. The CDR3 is CASSLDRTYEQYF. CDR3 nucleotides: TGTGCCAGCAGCTTGGACAGGACCTACGAGCAGTACTTC.

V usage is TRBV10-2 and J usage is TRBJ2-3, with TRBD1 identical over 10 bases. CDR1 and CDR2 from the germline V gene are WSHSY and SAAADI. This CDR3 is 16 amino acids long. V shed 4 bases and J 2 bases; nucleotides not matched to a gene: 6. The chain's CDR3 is CASSGGQGRDTDTQYF. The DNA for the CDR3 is TGCGCCAGCAGTGGGGGACAGGGGCGCGACACAGATACGCAGTATTTT.

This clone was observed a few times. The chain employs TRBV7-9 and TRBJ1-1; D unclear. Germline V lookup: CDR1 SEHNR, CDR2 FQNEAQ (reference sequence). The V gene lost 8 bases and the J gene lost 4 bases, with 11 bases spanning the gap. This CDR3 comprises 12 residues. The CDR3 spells CASEPIGTEAFF. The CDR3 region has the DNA TGTGCCAGCGAACCGATCGGCACTGAAGCTTTCTTT.

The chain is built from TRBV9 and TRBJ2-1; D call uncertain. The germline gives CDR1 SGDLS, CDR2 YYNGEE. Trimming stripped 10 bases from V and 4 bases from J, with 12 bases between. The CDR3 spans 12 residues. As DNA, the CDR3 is TGTGCCCCACTCCTTGGTTACAATGAGCAGTTCTTC. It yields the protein CAPLLGYNEQFF. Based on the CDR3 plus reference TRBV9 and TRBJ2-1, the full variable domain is DSGVTQTPKHLITATGQRVTLRCSPRSGDLSVYWYQQSLDQGLQFLIQYYNGEERAKGNILERFSAQQFPDLHSELNLSSLELGDSALYFCAPLLGYNEQFFGPGTRLTVL.